These 19 T cell receptor beta chains share one sample of origin, sequenced in a study of blood T cell repertoires in COVID-19. The table came from immunoSEQ multiplex PCR; TCRdb's copy has only in-frame clones and leaves some out. The data show about 59,000 clones, 87% seen once. The sample comprised peripheral blood. The receptors here all came from a man aged 55-75 years with active or convalescent COVID-19.

The chain recombines TRBV7-9 with TRBJ2-1; 7 nucleotides line up with TRBD1. The CDR3 extends over 17 amino acids. After removal of 5 bases from V and 0 bases from J, the junction contained 10 bases not matched to a gene. CDR1 and CDR2 from the germline V gene are SEHNR and FQNEAQ (reference sequence). The CDR3 coding sequence is TGTGCCAGCAGCCCGGGACAGACAGGCAGCTCCTACAATGAGCAGTTCTTC. Its protein product is CASSPGQTGSSYNEQFF.

J is TRBJ2-5 and V is TRBV6-6, with 11 bases matching TRBD1. Germline CDR1 is MNHNY and CDR2 is SVGAGI (reference sequence). This CDR3 is 15 amino acids long. With V trimmed by 5 bases and J by 4 bases, 6 bases remained unmatched. This CDR3 reads CASSRGTGGGETQYF. The CDR3 DNA sequence: TGTGCCAGCAGTCGAGGGACAGGGGGGGGAGAGACCCAGTACTTC.

The chain joins TRBV10-2 to TRBJ2-7; 9 bases agree with TRBD1. This CDR3 is 14 amino acids long. Germline CDR1 is WSHSY and CDR2 is SAAADI. V trimming: 7 bases; J trimming: 2 bases; junction bases outside the gene matches: 6. The CDR3 DNA sequence: TGCGCCAGCACCGGGACAGGGATTACCTACGAGCAGTACTTC. This gives the protein CASTGTGITYEQYF.

V usage is TRBV5-5 and J usage is TRBJ1-1, with 8 positions matching TRBD1. Germline CDR1 and CDR2: SGHKS and YYEKEE (reference sequence). The CDR3 sequence is 14 residues long. V trimming: 4 bases; J trimming: 1 base; junction bases outside the gene matches: 3. CDR3 in amino acids: CASSRGQANTEAFF. The CDR3 coding sequence is TGTGCCAGCAGCCGGGGACAGGCGAACACTGAAGCTTTCTTT.

A single count supports this clone. The gene calls are TRBV9 and TRBJ1-3; the D is unclear. The germline V and J ends were trimmed by 4 bases and 9 bases, with 14 bases remaining between them. This CDR3 region has 13 residues. Germline V lookup: CDR1 SGDLS, CDR2 YYNGEE. CDR3 DNA sequence: TGTGCCAGCAGCCCGACTAGAGAAGGCACCATATATTTT. It yields the protein CASSPTREGTIYF.

The CDR3 is CASSIVVQINQPQHF. The CDR3 region has the DNA TGTGCCAGCAGCATTGTTGTACAGATTAATCAGCCCCAGCATTTT. The chain couples TRBV5-8 to TRBJ1-5; D is uncertain. The CDR3 is 15 residues long. Germline V gene data show CDR1 as SGHTS and CDR2 as YDEGEE. V was trimmed by 4 bases and J by 4 bases, leaving 15 bases between them.

Only a few counts were recorded for this clone. The chain is built from TRBV2 and TRBJ2-2; the match to TRBD1 covers 7 bases. Germline V gene data show CDR1 as SNHLY and CDR2 as FYNNEI. J gave up 0 bases and V 6 bases, and 4 bases lay outside the gene matches. The CDR3 is 15 residues long. The CDR3 reads CASRGTASNTGELFF. DNA of the CDR3: TGTGCCAGCAGGGGGACAGCCTCGAACACCGGGGAGCTGTTTTTT. The full variable domain, with the rest looked up from reference TRBV2 and TRBJ2-2, is EPEVTQTPSHQVTQMGQEVILRCVPISNHLYFYWYRQILGQKVEFLVSFYNNEISEKSEIFDDQFSVERPDGSNFTLKIRSTKLEDSAMYFCASRGTASNTGELFFGEGSRLTVL.

The rearrangement links TRBV19 to TRBJ2-7; 11 bases align to TRBD2. V lost 5 bases and J lost 3; bases outside the gene matches: 6. CDR1 and CDR2 (germline): LNHDA, SQIVND (reference sequence). This CDR3 region has 15 residues. The CDR3 DNA is TGTGCCAGTAGTCCCGGGACTAGCGGTCTCTACGAGCAGTACTTC. Residues: CASSPGTSGLYEQYF.

For the CDR3, the DNA is TGTGCCAGCAGTTTAGCTGGACAGGGAACTAGCACAGATACGCAGTATTTT. It translates to CASSLAGQGTSTDTQYF. The chain links TRBV28 to TRBJ2-3; the match to TRBD1 covers 8 bases. J was trimmed by 0 bases and V by 2 bases; bases with no gene match: 7. From germline, CDR1 is MDHEN and CDR2 SYDVKM. The CDR3 runs to 17 residues.

In its sample, this clone was seen a few times. The genes are TRBV5-1 and TRBJ2-1, with 9 bases aligning to TRBD2. The germline gives CDR1 SGHRS, CDR2 YFSETQ. The CDR3 covers 15 residues. V lost 2 bases, J lost 5 bases, and 5 bases stayed unmatched. This CDR3 reads CASSLLAGANNEQFF. CDR3 coding DNA: TGCGCCAGCAGCTTACTAGCGGGCGCCAACAATGAGCAGTTCTTC.

The chain is built from TRBV9 and TRBJ2-7; 8 bases align to TRBD2. Germline assignment: CDR1 SGDLS and CDR2 YYNGEE. V gave up 4 bases and J gave up 2 bases; unmatched junction bases: 11. There are 16 residues in the CDR3. CDR3 residues: CASSHRKRESTYEQYF. The CDR3 bases are TGTGCCAGCAGCCACCGAAAGCGGGAGAGCACCTACGAGCAGTACTTC. Drawing the rest from reference TRBV9 and TRBJ2-7, the complete variable domain is DSGVTQTPKHLITATGQRVTLRCSPRSGDLSVYWYQQSLDQGLQFLIQYYNGEERAKGNILERFSAQQFPDLHSELNLSSLELGDSALYFCASSHRKRESTYEQYFGPGTRLTVT.

In its sample, this clone was seen once. The chain employs TRBV9 and TRBJ1-6; D not certain. Germline V gene sequence: CDR1 SGDLS, CDR2 YYNGEE. Trimming removed 3 bases from V and 8 bases from J, with 12 bases in between. The CDR3 spans 14 residues. The chain's CDR3 is CASSGPSSDSPLHF. The CDR3 DNA follows: TGTGCCAGCAGCGGTCCGAGTAGTGATTCACCCCTCCACTTT.

The chain uses TRBV6-5 and TRBJ1-6, with D unclear. Germline CDR1 reads MNHEY; CDR2 reads SVGAGI. The CDR3 totals 14 residues. The V and J ends lost 3 bases and 5 bases respectively, with 8 bases between them. The CDR3 here is CASSYTRNNSPLHF. In nucleotides, the CDR3 is TGTGCCAGCAGTTATACCAGAAATAATTCACCCCTCCACTTT.

The genes are TRBV19 and TRBJ2-4, with TRBD1 matching 7 bases. The germline V gene encodes CDR1 LNHDA and CDR2 SQIVND (reference sequence). V lost 1 base and J lost 0; bases outside the gene matches: 6. This CDR3 region has 17 residues. CDR3 residues: CASSIAWDRVAKNIQYF. In DNA form, the CDR3 reads TGTGCCAGTAGTATAGCCTGGGACAGAGTAGCCAAAAACATTCAGTACTTC.

This clone was seen a handful of times. This chain connects TRBV5-4 to TRBJ2-1; 10 positions match TRBD2. Germline V gene lookup returns CDR1 SGHNT and CDR2 YYREEE (reference sequence). The CDR3 is 16 amino acids. Trimming cost V 0 bases and J 6 bases; bases outside gene matches: 6. The CDR3 DNA reads as TGTGCCAGCAGCTTGGAAATTAGCGGGAGGTCCAATGAGCAGTTCTTC. It is translated as CASSLEISGRSNEQFF.

The chain recombines TRBV6-5 with TRBJ1-6; the match to TRBD1 covers 8 bases. Looked up from germline, CDR1 is MNHEY and CDR2 is SVGAGI. The CDR3 is made up of 15 amino acids. V lost 2 bases and J lost 8; bases outside the gene matches: 5. The CDR3 DNA reads TGTGCCAGCAGTTACGGGGGACAGGCCTATTCACCCCTCCACTTT. This sequence encodes CASSYGGQAYSPLHF.

The chain is built from TRBV18 and TRBJ2-2; the match to TRBD2 covers 11 bases. The germline CDR1 and CDR2 sequences are KGHSH and LQKENI. This CDR3 is built from 17 residues. V trimming: 3 bases; J trimming: 3 bases; junction bases outside the gene matches: 6. This chain's CDR3 is CASSPPTSGRHTGELFF. In DNA, the CDR3 is TGTGCCAGCTCACCGCCCACTAGCGGGAGACACACCGGGGAGCTGTTTTTT.

The rearrangement uses TRBV19 and TRBJ1-1; the D gene is possibly TRBD1 (6 bases). Germline values: CDR1 LNHDA, CDR2 SQIVND (reference sequence). V shed 3 bases and J shed 5 bases, with 13 bases lying between them. CDR3 length equals 14 residues. The DNA for the CDR3 is TGTGCCAGTAGTATCGGCAGGGGAGGGACTGAAGCTTTCTTT. Protein product: CASSIGRGGTEAFF.

The V and J genes are TRBV7-7 and TRBJ1-4; the D is unclear. Germline V gene lookup returns CDR1 SSHAT and CDR2 FNYEAQ (reference sequence). Trimming took off 5 bases at V and 5 bases at J, with 24 bases between the two ends. The CDR3 runs 18 residues. CDR3: CASSPILRGWSSNEKLFF. For the CDR3, the DNA is TGTGCCAGCAGCCCCATCTTGAGAGGGTGGAGCTCCAATGAAAAACTGTTTTTT.